One sample yielded the 30 T cell receptor beta chains listed below, sequenced in a study of cytomegalovirus exposure and HLA in healthy donors. 13 Jbeta primers and 60 Vbeta primers were used for the PCR. Sequenced by immunoSEQ multiplex PCR; TCRdb stores in-frame clones only, minus some. Altogether some 120,000 clones are present, about 74% being singletons, with the ten largest covering 5.5% to 7.5%. Material: PBMCs. The receptors stem from a woman aged 45-65 years in good health and CMV-seropositive.

The V call is TRBV18, the J call TRBJ2-5; a possible D gene is TRBD1 (5 bases). The CDR3 contains 12 residues. Germline values: CDR1 KGHSH, CDR2 LQKENI. Trimming left V 6 bases short and J 5 bases short, with 10 bases between. As DNA, the CDR3 is TGTGCCAGCTCCACCTCAGGGGAGACCCAGTACTTC. Encoded protein: CASSTSGETQYF.

This clone was seen a few times. The chain links TRBV6-5 to TRBJ2-6; D might be TRBD2 (6 bases). The CDR3 is made up of 14 amino acids. Germline V lookup: CDR1 MNHEY, CDR2 SVGAGI. The ends were cut back, 7 bases at V and 3 bases at J, with 10 bases in the middle. The CDR3 protein is CASTRDFGANVLTF. CDR3 nucleotides: TGTGCCAGCACCAGGGACTTTGGGGCCAACGTCCTGACTTTC.

The J gene is TRBJ2-6, the V gene TRBV19; possible D gene TRBD1, 5 bases. CDR1 is LNHDA, CDR2 SQIVND, per germline (reference sequence). CDR3 length: 14 amino acids. The CDR3 bases are TGTGGCACAGGACATTACTCTGGGGCCAACGTCCTGACTTTC. This codes for CGTGHYSGANVLTF.

This clone was counted between two and nine times. This chain connects TRBV7-8 to TRBJ2-7; 8 nucleotides align to TRBD1. V was pared by 1 base and J by 6 bases, with 8 bases of the junction left unmatched. CDR3 size: 15 residues. Germline assignment: CDR1 SGHVS and CDR2 FQNEAQ. In DNA form, the CDR3 reads TGTGCCAGCAGCTTAGACATCGGCAGGGGGCGCGAGCAGTACTTC. Protein sequence: CASSLDIGRGREQYF.

This clone was recorded a few times. The chain has TRBV7-2 and TRBJ2-1; 9 positions match TRBD2. The ends lost 3 bases at V and 7 bases at J; junction bases unmatched: 7. Germline V gene data show CDR1 as SGHTA and CDR2 as FQGNSA. The CDR3 totals 15 residues. The DNA for the CDR3 is TGTGCCAGCAGCTTTGGTGCGGGGGGGCGGAATGAGCAGTTCTTC. Its protein product is CASSFGAGGRNEQFF. Drawing the rest from reference TRBV7-2 and TRBJ2-1, the complete variable domain is GAGVSQSPSNKVTEKGKDVELRCDPISGHTALYWYRQSLGQGLEFLIYFQGNSAPDKSGLPSDRFSAERTGGSVSTLTIQRTQQEDSAVYLCASSFGAGGRNEQFFGPGTRLTVL.

The gene calls are TRBV2 and TRBJ1-5; D is unclear. The CDR3 extends over 13 amino acids. The germline V gene has CDR1 SNHLY and CDR2 FYNNEI. The V end was cut by 6 bases, the J end by 7 bases, with 13 bases between. This CDR3 reads CASSTAVFQPQHF. CDR3 bases: TGTGCCAGCAGCACGGCGGTTTTCCAGCCCCAGCATTTT.

The chain couples TRBV5-1 to TRBJ1-2; possible D gene TRBD1, 5 bases. CDR1 and CDR2 (germline): SGHRS, YFSETQ. The V gene lost 5 bases and the J gene lost 5 bases, with 19 bases spanning the gap. The CDR3 has 15 residues. Here the CDR3 DNA reads TGCGCCAGCAGAAAACTTCGACAGCCCGATTATGGCTACACCTTC. Protein product: CASRKLRQPDYGYTF.

The table lists this clone with a few counts. The CDR3 spells CASSLRTGLGGELFF. The CDR3 DNA is TGTGCCAGCAGCTTGAGGACAGGGCTGGGCGGGGAGCTGTTTTTT. The gene calls are TRBV5-4 and TRBJ2-2; 8 nucleotides line up with TRBD1. Germline CDR1 reads SGHNT; CDR2 reads YYREEE (reference sequence). J lost 7 bases, V lost 1 base, and 6 bases had no gene match. The CDR3 consists of 15 residues. Supplemented by reference TRBV5-4 and TRBJ2-2, the full variable domain reads ETGVTQSPTHLIKTRGQQVTLRCSSQSGHNTVSWYQQALGQGPQFIFQYYREEENGRGNFPPRFSGLQFPNYSSELNVNALELDDSALYLCASSLRTGLGGELFFGEGSRLTVL.

V usage is TRBV19 and J usage is TRBJ2-7; D is unresolved. Looked up from germline, CDR1 is LNHDA and CDR2 is SQIVND (reference sequence). V was cut by 1 base and J by 4 bases, with 8 bases left in between. This CDR3 contains 13 residues. The CDR3 DNA is TGTGCCAGTAGTATAGGGCAGGCTTACGAGCAGTACTTC. Protein product: CASSIGQAYEQYF.

The chain links TRBV6-1 to TRBJ2-5, with TRBD2 matching 9 bases. Losses at the gene ends were 6 bases for V and 6 bases for J; bases not matched to a gene: 11. The length of the CDR3 is 15 residues. Germline loops: CDR1 MNHNS, CDR2 SASEGT. The CDR3 coding sequence is TGTGCCAGCAGGTTAGCGGGGGCCCAGACCCAGACCCAGTACTTC. Translation gives CASRLAGAQTQTQYF.

CDR3 DNA: TGCAGCGTTGATGGGACAGGGTCGGGAGAGACCCAGTACTTC. It yields the protein CSVDGTGSGETQYF. The chain links TRBV29-1 to TRBJ2-5, with 9 bases identical to TRBD1. This CDR3 contains 14 residues. The germline V gene has CDR1 SQVTM and CDR2 ANQGSEA. The J segment lost 4 bases and the V segment lost 3 bases, leaving 6 bases of the junction unmatched.

Points on this clone: The junction differs from germline at one of its ends, possibly a read error. J is TRBJ2-7 and V is TRBV7-2; 9 bases map to TRBD2. The CDR3 is made up of 13 amino acids. Germline CDR1 and CDR2: SGHTA and FQGNSA. CDR3 amino acids: CASAVNAGGPWDF. DNA of the CDR3: TGTGCCAGCGCCGTAAATGCGGGGGGGCCATGGGACTTC.

The rearrangement joins TRBV7-2 to TRBJ1-1; D remains unclear. CDR1 and CDR2 from the germline V gene are SGHTA and FQGNSA. This CDR3 region has 13 residues. Trimming cost V 6 bases and J 6 bases, with 14 bases left between them. The CDR3 DNA reads TGTGCCAGCAGTTCCGTGGAGGGCTCTGAAGCTTTCTTT. This gives the protein CASSSVEGSEAFF. The entire variable domain, with the rest obtained from reference TRBV7-2 and TRBJ1-1, is as follows: GAGVSQSPSNKVTEKGKDVELRCDPISGHTALYWYRQSLGQGLEFLIYFQGNSAPDKSGLPSDRFSAERTGGSVSTLTIQRTQQEDSAVYLCASSSVEGSEAFFGQGTRLTVV.

V and J are TRBV29-1 and TRBJ1-2, with TRBD1 matching 7 bases. Germline V lookup: CDR1 SQVTM, CDR2 ANQGSEA. The CDR3 contains 14 residues. Trimming took 7 bases from V and 0 from J; bases not matched to a gene: 8. The chain's CDR3 is CSAGLGGPNYGYTF. In nucleotides, the CDR3 is TGCAGCGCGGGTCTAGGGGGCCCTAACTATGGCTACACCTTC. Drawing the rest from reference TRBV29-1 and TRBJ1-2, the complete variable domain is SAVISQKPSRDICQRGTSLTIQCQVDSQVTMMFWYRQQPGQSLTLIATANQGSEATYESGFVIDKFPISRPNLTFSTLTVSNMSPEDSSIYLCSAGLGGPNYGYTFGSGTRLTVV.

V is TRBV4-1 and J is TRBJ2-3; 12 positions agree with TRBD2. This CDR3 spans 17 amino acids. Per germline, CDR1 MGHRA and CDR2 YSYEKL. V trimming: 3 bases; J trimming: 5 bases; junction bases outside the gene matches: 9. In DNA form, the CDR3 reads TGCGCCAGCAGCCATGTTTGGACTAGCGGGGAGGGAGATACGCAGTATTTT. Encoded protein: CASSHVWTSGEGDTQYF.

This clone was counted a few times. The chain joins TRBV19 to TRBJ1-1, with 10 bases identical to TRBD1. The CDR3 contains 17 residues. Germline assignment: CDR1 LNHDA and CDR2 SQIVND (reference sequence). The V and J ends lost 5 bases and 0 bases, in that order; junction bases with no gene match: 9. The CDR3 here is CASSGRDRGRMNTEAFF. The CDR3 nucleotides are TGTGCCAGTAGTGGCCGGGACAGGGGACGAATGAACACTGAAGCTTTCTTT.

V and J are TRBV5-1 and TRBJ2-3; perhaps TRBD2 as D (5 bases). This CDR3 has 13 residues. Germline V gene sequence: CDR1 SGHRS, CDR2 YFSETQ. V was shortened by 1 base and J by 5 bases, with 8 bases between the two germline ends. DNA for the CDR3: TGCGCCAGCAGCTTGAATGGGAGAGATACGCAGTATTTT. Translation gives CASSLNGRDTQYF.

This clone was counted a single time. J is TRBJ1-6 and V is TRBV5-5; D possibly corresponds to TRBD1 (5 bases). Germline CDR1 SGHKS, CDR2 YYEKEE (reference sequence). Between the trimmed V and J ends, which lost 4 bases and 7 bases, there was a span of 18 bases. This CDR3 comprises 16 residues. DNA for the CDR3: TGTGCCAGCAGCGCGGGGCCGGACACAATAAATTCACCCCTCCACTTT. Protein: CASSAGPDTINSPLHF. The full variable domain, in which reference TRBV5-5 and TRBJ1-6 provide the parts outside the CDR3, is DAGVTQSPTHLIKTRGQQVTLRCSPISGHKSVSWYQQVLGQGPQFIFQYYEKEERGRGNFPDRFSARQFPNYSSELNVNALLLGDSALYLCASSAGPDTINSPLHFGNGTRLTVT.

This clone was counted once. The chain couples TRBV11-2 to TRBJ2-7, with a weak D call TRBD2 (5 bases). Germline V gives CDR1 SGHAT, CDR2 FQNNGV. V dropped 2 bases and J dropped 0 bases, with 11 bases sitting between them. There are 15 residues in the CDR3. This CDR3 reads CASSLSTGSSYEQYF. CDR3 sequence (DNA): TGTGCCAGCAGCTTAAGTACGGGGAGCTCCTACGAGCAGTACTTC.

The chain combines TRBV10-3 with TRBJ1-6; 10 bases fit TRBD1. This CDR3 has 15 amino acids. With V trimmed by 11 bases and J by 8 bases, 12 bases remained unmatched. Germline assignment: CDR1 ENHRY and CDR2 SYGVKD. The CDR3 protein is CAASRTGTGDSPLHF. In DNA, the CDR3 is TGTGCCGCTTCCCGAACCGGGACAGGGGATTCACCCCTCCACTTT.

This clone was detected once. J is TRBJ1-1 and V is TRBV5-4, with 7 bases that match TRBD1. Germline assignment: CDR1 SGHNT and CDR2 YYREEE (reference sequence). The CDR3 sequence is 16 residues long. Losses at the gene ends were 2 bases for V and 0 bases for J; bases not matched to a gene: 7. Written as DNA, the CDR3 is TGTGCCAGCAGCTTCCCCAGGGGGAGGATGAACACTGAAGCTTTCTTT. Protein: CASSFPRGRMNTEAFF.

This chain links TRBV27 with TRBJ2-7, with a weak D call TRBD2 (6 bases). The CDR3 is 15 amino acids. Trimming stripped 3 bases from V and 2 bases from J, with 14 bases between. CDR1 MNHEY and CDR2 SMNVEV come from the germline V gene (reference sequence). DNA of the CDR3: TGTGCCAGCAGTTTCACCGCCCGGGAGACCTACGAGCAGTACTTC. Its protein product is CASSFTARETYEQYF.

This clone was counted a few times. This chain links TRBV5-1 with TRBJ2-1, with 7 bases lining up with TRBD1. Germline CDR1 and CDR2: SGHRS and YFSETQ. The CDR3 totals 14 residues. V trimming: 4 bases; J trimming: 1 base; junction bases outside the gene matches: 2. CDR3 bases: TGCGCCAGCAGCACGGGACAGTCCTACAATGAGCAGTTCTTC. Protein sequence: CASSTGQSYNEQFF.

This clone was detected once. The chain has TRBV5-5 and TRBJ2-3, with D unresolved. Germline CDR1 SGHKS, CDR2 YYEKEE (reference sequence). V was trimmed by 4 bases and J by 6 bases, leaving 12 bases between them. The CDR3 loop spans 13 amino acids. CDR3 DNA sequence: TGTGCCAGCAGCCTGAATTTGAGGGATACGCAGTATTTT. It is translated as CASSLNLRDTQYF.

The chain combines TRBV7-2 with TRBJ2-7; 8 positions agree with TRBD1. The J segment lost 7 bases and the V segment lost 5 bases, leaving 7 bases of the junction unmatched. In germline, CDR1 is SGHTA, CDR2 FQGNSA. CDR3 length equals 13 residues. CDR3 residues: CASSPGQAQEQYF. The CDR3 coding sequence is TGTGCCAGCAGCCCGGGACAGGCTCAAGAGCAGTACTTC.

This chain uses TRBV12-5 with TRBJ2-2; tentative D call: TRBD1 (5 bases). Trimming removed 1 base at V and 5 bases at J, with 8 bases between. Germline V lookup: CDR1 LGHNT, CDR2 FRNRAP. The CDR3 runs 14 residues. CDR3 in amino acids: CASGLGQPTGELFF. CDR3 coding DNA: TGTGCTAGTGGTTTGGGACAGCCTACCGGGGAGCTGTTTTTT.

J is TRBJ1-1 and V is TRBV29-1; 10 nucleotides line up with TRBD1. Trimming took 1 base from V and 6 from J; bases not matched to a gene: 5. Looked up from germline, CDR1 is SQVTM and CDR2 is ANQGSEA. CDR3 length: 14 amino acids. Written as DNA, the CDR3 is TGCAGCGTTGAAGTTGACAGGGGGCTAGCTGAAGCTTTCTTT. Translating it yields CSVEVDRGLAEAFF. Looking up the rest from reference TRBV29-1 and TRBJ1-1 gives the full variable domain: SAVISQKPSRDICQRGTSLTIQCQVDSQVTMMFWYRQQPGQSLTLIATANQGSEATYESGFVIDKFPISRPNLTFSTLTVSNMSPEDSSIYLCSVEVDRGLAEAFFGQGTRLTVV.

This chain joins TRBV25-1 and TRBJ2-1; D is unclear. Trimming pared 1 base from V and 6 bases from J, leaving 7 bases between. The CDR3 has 13 residues. Germline loops: CDR1 MGHDK, CDR2 SYGVNS. The CDR3 region has the DNA TGTGCCAGCAGTGAATCGGGTATCAATGAGCAGTTCTTC. Residues: CASSESGINEQFF.

V usage is TRBV6-5 and J usage is TRBJ1-5; 9 positions match TRBD1. Germline trimming cut 8 bases from V and 4 bases from J; bases unmatched to any gene: 9. The CDR3 totals 15 residues. The germline V gene encodes CDR1 MNHEY and CDR2 SVGAGI. This CDR3 reads CASGHRDRENQPQHF. The DNA of the CDR3 is TGTGCCAGCGGACACCGGGACAGGGAGAATCAGCCCCAGCATTTT.

This chain joins TRBV7-9 and TRBJ2-3, with D unclear. The CDR3 has 13 amino acids. The V end lost 3 bases, the J end lost 1 base, and 5 bases lay between the germline ends. Per germline, CDR1 SEHNR and CDR2 FQNEAQ (reference sequence). The CDR3 DNA is TGTGCCAGCAGCTTCCGGGGCACAGATACGCAGTATTTT. As protein: CASSFRGTDTQYF.